This T cell receptor (beta chain) was observed in a study of a mutant IDH1 vaccine in newly diagnosed glioma. The time point here: week 35, safety follow-up. Alongside topical imiquimod, each dose of vaccine comprised 300 ug of mutant IDH1 20-mer peptide. The CDR3 is 15 amino acids. Germline V gene sequence: CDR1 MNHEY, CDR2 SVGAGI. J was trimmed by 0 bases and V by 6 bases; bases with no gene match: 5. Sequenced by immunoSEQ multiplex PCR; TCRdb stores in-frame clones only, minus some. This table has about 54,000 clones, roughly 84% appearing once. This clone was seen only once. Its antigen is still unknown.

The rearrangement uses TRBV6-5 and TRBJ2-7; the match to TRBD2 covers 10 bases. The clonotype comes from a woman between 18 and 30 years old with glioma. This sample comprised PBMCs, obtained from a glioma patient whose treatment included an IDH1 peptide vaccine. Here the CDR3 DNA reads TGTGCCAGCAGACCCGGGACTAGCGTCTCCTACGAGCAGTACTTC. Its translation: CASRPGTSVSYEQYF.